Listed below are T cell receptor beta chains from one sample, sequenced in a study of cytomegalovirus exposure and HLA in healthy donors. Generated by immunoSEQ multiplex PCR, the TCRdb table keeps only in-frame clones and is missing some. The data show roughly 80,000 clones, approximately 84% seen once. Sequencing was carried out using PBMCs. These receptors all stem from a woman between 50 and 59 years old in good health and CMV-seronegative. The CDR3 runs from the conserved cysteine through the conserved F or W. The D gene is left open where the match is weak. Rows may omit the clone size; those that give it use once, few, many or a size class.

D gene: TRBD1; V gene: TRBV4-1; clone size: .; J gene: TRBJ1-1; CDR3 DNA: TGCGCCAGCAGCCCTTTCGCCGGGACAGGGGGCCTGGGCACTGAAGCTTTCTTT; CDR3 protein: CASSPFAGTGGLGTEAFF
D gene: TRBD1; V gene: TRBV5-1; clone size: .; J gene: TRBJ2-3; CDR3 DNA: TGCGCCAGCAGCTATACAGGGGGCACAGATACGCAGTATTTT; CDR3 protein: CASSYTGGTDTQYF
D gene: TRBD1; V gene: TRBV5-4; clone size: once; J gene: TRBJ1-4; CDR3 DNA: TGTGCCAGCAGCTACGCAGGGACAGGGAATGAAAAACTGTTTTTT; CDR3 protein: CASSYAGTGNEKLFF
D gene: .; V gene: TRBV5-1; clone size: .; J gene: TRBJ2-2; CDR3 DNA: TGCGCCAGCAGCTTCATGGGCGCGAACACCGGGGAGCTGTTTTTT; CDR3 protein: CASSFMGANTGELFF
D gene: TRBD1; V gene: TRBV12-5; clone size: .; J gene: TRBJ1-2; CDR3 DNA: TGTGCTAGTGGTTTGGGGATACAGGGGCGCGGCTACACCTTC; CDR3 protein: CASGLGIQGRGYTF
D gene: TRBD1; V gene: TRBV18; clone size: .; J gene: TRBJ1-4; CDR3 DNA: TGTGCCAGCTCACCGACCGGGACAGGGCGTGAAAAACTGTTTTTT; CDR3 protein: CASSPTGTGREKLFF
D gene: TRBD2; V gene: TRBV4-2; clone size: .; J gene: TRBJ2-1; CDR3 DNA: TGTGCCAGCAGCCCAAGGGCAGCGGGAGGCTACAATGAGCAGTTCTTC; CDR3 protein: CASSPRAAGGYNEQFF
D gene: TRBD1; V gene: TRBV9; clone size: .; J gene: TRBJ1-1; CDR3 DNA: TGTGCCAGCAGCGGAGACAGGGGCCGGAGCACTGAAGCTTTCTTT; CDR3 protein: CASSGDRGRSTEAFF
D gene: TRBD1; V gene: TRBV7-9; clone size: .; J gene: TRBJ1-1; CDR3 DNA: TGTGCCAGCAGCCATAAACAGACAGGGGGAGATGAAGCTTTCTTT; CDR3 protein: CASSHKQTGGDEAFF
D gene: TRBD2; V gene: TRBV28; clone size: once; J gene: TRBJ2-2; CDR3 DNA: TGTGCCAGCAGTCAAGGGACTAGCGGGGTCGTCACCGGGGAGCTGTTTTTT; CDR3 protein: CASSQGTSGVVTGELFF